This record concerns one T cell receptor beta chain sequence. Via MiXCR, TCRdb re-called the 5' RACE reads, giving one row per CDR3 protein. The table records around 250,000 distinct CDR3 sequences, around 10% of them present only once. Trimming stripped 0 bases from V and 4 bases from J, with 15 bases between. The germline V gene encodes CDR1 SGHAT and CDR2 FQNNGV. This CDR3 region has 16 residues. This sample is part of a study of T-cell memory formation after mild COVID-19. The gene calls are TRBV11-2 and TRBJ1-2; D uncertain. Material: PBMCs or a T cell subset sorted from them (not recorded which). The clonotype originates from a man between 18 and 35 years old who had mild COVID-19 (a few samples of this study predate the infection). Cell type and time point are not known. In nucleotides, the CDR3 is TGTGCCAGCAGCTTAGACGGAGGGCTCGGGTCCTATGGCTACACCTTC. Protein sequence: CASSLDGGLGSYGYTF. Drawing the rest from reference TRBV11-2 and TRBJ1-2, the complete variable domain is EAGVAQSPRYKIIEKRQSVAFWCNPISGHATLYWYQQILGQGPKLLIQFQNNGVVDDSQLPKDRFSAERLKGVDSTLKIQPAKLEDSAVYLCASSLDGGLGSYGYTFGSGTRLTVV.